The clone carrying this TCR beta chain has more than one count but fewer than ten. Its matching antigen is unknown. This CDR3 is built from 16 residues. Germline-derived CDR1 and CDR2 are KGHSH and LQKENI. The V gene end was trimmed by 1 base and the J gene end by 3 bases; junction bases not matched to a gene: 7. These data originate in a study of identical twins. Study findings and constraints: Abundant cord blood beta clonotypes carried fewer insertions; memory repertoires showed none. Cross-sectional statistical analysis was relied on for the conclusions, without the same donors being followed.

Only healthy Caucasians were included as donors. TCRdb passed the 5' RACE reads through MiXCR, listing each CDR3 protein once. The sample includes around 490,000 distinct CDR3 sequences, 20% to 25% of them seen just once. These sequences were also reported in another study, on yellow fever vaccine responses in identical twins.

The chain joins TRBV18 to TRBJ2-5, with 8 nucleotides matching TRBD2. This TCR came from a woman younger than 35 in good health. Material: CD4+ T cells sorted from blood. CDR3 residues: CASSPRSGSGEETQYF. CDR3 DNA sequence: TGTGCCAGCTCACCACGCAGCGGGAGCGGAGAAGAGACCCAGTACTTC. Full variable domain (rest looked up from reference TRBV18 and TRBJ2-5): NAGVMQNPRHLVRRRGQEARLRCSPMKGHSHVYWYRQLPEEGLKFMVYLQKENIIDESGMPKERFSAEFPKEGPSILRIQQVVRGDSAAYFCASSPRSGSGEETQYFGPGTRLLVL.